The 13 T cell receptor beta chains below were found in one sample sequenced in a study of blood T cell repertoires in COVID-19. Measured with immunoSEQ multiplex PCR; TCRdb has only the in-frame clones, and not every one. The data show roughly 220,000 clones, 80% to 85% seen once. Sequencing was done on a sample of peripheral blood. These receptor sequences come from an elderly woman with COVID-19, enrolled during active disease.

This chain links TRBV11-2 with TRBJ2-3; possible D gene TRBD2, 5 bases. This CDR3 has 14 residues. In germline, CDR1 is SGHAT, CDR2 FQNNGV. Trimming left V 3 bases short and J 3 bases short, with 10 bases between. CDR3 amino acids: CASSLGRETDTQYF. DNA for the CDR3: TGTGCCAGCAGCTTGGGTAGGGAGACAGATACGCAGTATTTT.

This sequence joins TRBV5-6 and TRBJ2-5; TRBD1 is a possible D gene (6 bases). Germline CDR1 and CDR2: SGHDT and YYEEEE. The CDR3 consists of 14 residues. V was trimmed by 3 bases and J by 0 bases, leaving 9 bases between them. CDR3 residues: CASSSGQYQETQYF. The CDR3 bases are TGTGCCAGCAGCTCCGGACAGTACCAAGAGACCCAGTACTTC.

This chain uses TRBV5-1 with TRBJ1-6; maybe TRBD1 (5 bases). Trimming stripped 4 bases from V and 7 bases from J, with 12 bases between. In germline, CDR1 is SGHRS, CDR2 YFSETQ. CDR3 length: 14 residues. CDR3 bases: TGCGCCAGCAGCCCGAGACAGAAGAATTCACCCCTCCACTTT. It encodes CASSPRQKNSPLHF.

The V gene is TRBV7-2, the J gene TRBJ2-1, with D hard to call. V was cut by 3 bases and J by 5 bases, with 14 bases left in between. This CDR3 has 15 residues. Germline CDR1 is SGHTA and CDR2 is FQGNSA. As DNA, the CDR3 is TGTGCCAGCAGCTTGCCGGGTAAGCGAAACAATGAGCAGTTCTTC. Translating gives CASSLPGKRNNEQFF.

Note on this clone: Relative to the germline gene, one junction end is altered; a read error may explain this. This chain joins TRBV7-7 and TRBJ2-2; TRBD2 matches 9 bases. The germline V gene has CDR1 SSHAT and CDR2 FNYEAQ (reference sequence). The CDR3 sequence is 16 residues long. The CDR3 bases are TGTGCTAGCAGCTTGGCGGGGGGGCCGCGTACCGGGGAGCTGTTTTTT. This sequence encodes CASSLAGGPRTGELFF.

CDR3 DNA sequence: TGTGCCACCAGTGACCCCGGGTCGGGACAAGAGACCCAGTACTTC. Translated: CATSDPGSGQETQYF. The chain joins TRBV24-1 to TRBJ2-5; possible D gene TRBD2, 5 bases. Germline-derived CDR1 and CDR2 are KGHDR and SFDVKD. The CDR3 runs 15 residues. Deletions cut 4 bases from V and 2 bases from J, with 13 bases between.

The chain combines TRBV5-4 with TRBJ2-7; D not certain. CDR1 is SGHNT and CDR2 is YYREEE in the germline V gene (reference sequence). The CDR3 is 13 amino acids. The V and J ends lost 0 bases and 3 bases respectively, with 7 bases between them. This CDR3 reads CASSLETFYEQYF. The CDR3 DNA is TGTGCCAGCAGCTTGGAGACTTTCTACGAGCAGTACTTC. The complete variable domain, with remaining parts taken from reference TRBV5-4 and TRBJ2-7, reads ETGVTQSPTHLIKTRGQQVTLRCSSQSGHNTVSWYQQALGQGPQFIFQYYREEENGRGNFPPRFSGLQFPNYSSELNVNALELDDSALYLCASSLETFYEQYFGPGTRLTVT.

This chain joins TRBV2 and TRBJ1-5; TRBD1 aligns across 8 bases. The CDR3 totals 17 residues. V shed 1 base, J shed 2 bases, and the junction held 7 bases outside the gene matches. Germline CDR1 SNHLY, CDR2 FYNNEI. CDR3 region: CASSEGQGNLGNQPQHF. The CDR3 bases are TGTGCCAGCAGTGAAGGACAGGGGAATTTGGGCAATCAGCCCCAGCATTTT. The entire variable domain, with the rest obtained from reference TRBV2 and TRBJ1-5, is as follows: EPEVTQTPSHQVTQMGQEVILRCVPISNHLYFYWYRQILGQKVEFLVSFYNNEISEKSEIFDDQFSVERPDGSNFTLKIRSTKLEDSAMYFCASSEGQGNLGNQPQHFGDGTRLSIL.

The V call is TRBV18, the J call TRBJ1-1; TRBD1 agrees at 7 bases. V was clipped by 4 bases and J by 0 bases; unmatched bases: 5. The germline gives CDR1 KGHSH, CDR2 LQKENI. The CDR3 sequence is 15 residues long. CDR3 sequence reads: CASSLDREMNTEAFF. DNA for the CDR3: TGTGCCAGCTCACTCGACAGGGAAATGAACACTGAAGCTTTCTTT.

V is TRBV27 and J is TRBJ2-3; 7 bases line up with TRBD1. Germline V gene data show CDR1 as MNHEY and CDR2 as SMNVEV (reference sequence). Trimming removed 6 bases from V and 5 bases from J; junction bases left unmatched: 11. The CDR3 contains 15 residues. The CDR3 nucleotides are TGTGCCAGCAGCACACGGGACAGCGCGCTAGATACGCAGTATTTT. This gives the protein CASSTRDSALDTQYF.

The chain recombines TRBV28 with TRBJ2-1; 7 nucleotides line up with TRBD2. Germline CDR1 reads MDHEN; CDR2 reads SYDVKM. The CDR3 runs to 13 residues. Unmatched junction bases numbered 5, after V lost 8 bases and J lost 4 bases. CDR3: CASGRAKYNEQFF. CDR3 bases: TGTGCCAGCGGGAGGGCCAAGTACAATGAGCAGTTCTTC.

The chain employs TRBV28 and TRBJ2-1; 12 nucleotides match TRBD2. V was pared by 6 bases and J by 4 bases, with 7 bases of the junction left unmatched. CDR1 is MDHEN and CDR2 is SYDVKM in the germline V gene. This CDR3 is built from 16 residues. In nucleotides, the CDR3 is TGTGCCAGCAGACCCACTGGACTAGCGGGATACAATGAGCAGTTCTTC. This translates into CASRPTGLAGYNEQFF.

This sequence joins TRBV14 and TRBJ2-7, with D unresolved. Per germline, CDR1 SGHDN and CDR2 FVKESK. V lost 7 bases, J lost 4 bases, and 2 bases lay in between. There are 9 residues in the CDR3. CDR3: CASTYEQYF. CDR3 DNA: TGTGCCAGCACATACGAGCAGTACTTC. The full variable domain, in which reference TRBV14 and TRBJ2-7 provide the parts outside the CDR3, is EAGVTQFPSHSVIEKGQTVTLRCDPISGHDNLYWYRRVMGKEIKFLLHFVKESKQDESGMPNNRFLAERTGGTYSTLKVQPAELEDSGVYFCASTYEQYFGPGTRLTVT.